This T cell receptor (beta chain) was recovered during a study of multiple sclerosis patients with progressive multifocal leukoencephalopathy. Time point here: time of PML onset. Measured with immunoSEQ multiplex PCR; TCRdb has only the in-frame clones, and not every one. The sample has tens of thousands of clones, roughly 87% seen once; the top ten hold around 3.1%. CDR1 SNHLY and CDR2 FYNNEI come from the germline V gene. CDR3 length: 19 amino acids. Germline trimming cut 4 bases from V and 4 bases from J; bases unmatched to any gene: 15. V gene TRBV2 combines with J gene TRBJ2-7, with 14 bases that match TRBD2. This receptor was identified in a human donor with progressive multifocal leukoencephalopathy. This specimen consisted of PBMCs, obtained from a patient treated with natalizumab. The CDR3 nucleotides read TGTGCCAGCAGTGTCGGTCAGCTCGGACTAGCGGGAGGATCTTACGAGCAGTACTTC. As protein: CASSVGQLGLAGGSYEQYF.